This T cell receptor beta chain was sequenced during a study of T-cell memory formation after mild COVID-19. For the study at large: Most TCR clusters belonged to a single donor. Study observations and caveats: For second-wave clones that peaked at day 37, SARS-CoV-2 specificity went unverified. Some SARS-CoV-2-responding clones were already detected in memory before infection.

CDR1 and CDR2 from the germline V gene are SEHNR and FQNEAQ (reference sequence). The CDR3 length is 13 residues. The V segment lost 4 bases and the J segment 5 bases; nucleotides outside the gene matches: 0. TCRdb recomputed calls from the 5' RACE reads with MiXCR, one row per CDR3 protein. The sample holds about 270,000 distinct CDR3 sequences, approximately 16% seen once. Comment on this clonotype: Its antigen is still unknown.

V usage is TRBV7-9 and J usage is TRBJ2-2; 8 bases are a match to TRBD2. Sequencing was performed on PBMCs or a T cell subset sorted from them (not recorded which). This receptor was identified in a man between 18 and 29 years old who had mild COVID-19 (a few samples of this study predate the infection). Cell type and time point are not known. CDR3 residues: CASSSSGTGELFF. The CDR3 region has the DNA TGTGCCAGCAGCTCTAGCGGGACCGGGGAGCTGTTTTTT.